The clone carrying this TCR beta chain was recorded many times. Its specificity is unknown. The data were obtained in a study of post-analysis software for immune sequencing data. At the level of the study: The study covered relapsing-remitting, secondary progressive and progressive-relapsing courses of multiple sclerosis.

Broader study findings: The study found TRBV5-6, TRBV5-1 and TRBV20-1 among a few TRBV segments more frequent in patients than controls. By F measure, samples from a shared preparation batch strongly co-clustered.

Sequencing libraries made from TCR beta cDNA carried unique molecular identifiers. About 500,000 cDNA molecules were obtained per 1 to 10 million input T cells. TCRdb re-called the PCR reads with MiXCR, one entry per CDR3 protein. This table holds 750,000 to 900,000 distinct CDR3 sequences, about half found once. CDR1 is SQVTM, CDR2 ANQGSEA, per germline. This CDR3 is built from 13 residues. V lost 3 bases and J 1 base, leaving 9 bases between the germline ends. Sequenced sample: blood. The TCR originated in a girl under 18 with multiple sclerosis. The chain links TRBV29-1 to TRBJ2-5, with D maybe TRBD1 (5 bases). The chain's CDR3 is CSVEGRGQETQYF. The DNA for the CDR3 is TGCAGCGTTGAGGGGCGAGGCCAAGAGACCCAGTACTTC.